This TCR beta chain was recovered during a study of blood T cells in healthy people across ages. Ranging in age from about 6 to 90, the donors were healthy Caucasian individuals from Russia. Findings of the study overall: The study found TCR beta diversity correlated strongly with naive T cell percentage. Those diversity estimates obtained from one million T cells were thought to be underestimates. Researchers said unsorted PBMCs prevented a conclusive naive versus antigen-experienced comparison.

Primed by a sample-barcoded 5' primer and a J-beta primer mix, a second PCR proceeded for roughly 7 to 11 cycles. TCRdb reanalysed the 5' RACE reads using MiXCR and keeps one entry per CDR3 protein. The data hold roughly 570,000 distinct CDR3 sequences, with 25% to 30% observed a single time. A note on this clonotype: Antigen specificity is unknown.

The sequenced sample was blood. This TCR came from a woman in her seventies in good health.

The CDR3 loop is CASIEAASGNIQYF. CDR3 nucleotides: TGTGCCAGCATCGAAGCGGCTAGCGGAAACATTCAGTACTTC. The V and J genes are TRBV6-6 and TRBJ2-4, with 7 bases matching TRBD2. Losses at the gene ends were 7 bases for V and 6 bases for J; bases not matched to a gene: 9. CDR1 MNHNY and CDR2 SVGAGI come from the germline V gene (reference sequence). The CDR3 runs to 14 residues.